This is a list of T cell receptor beta chains from one sample in a study of control samples from healthy donors and cancer patients. Only in-frame clones appear in the TCRdb table, and some are missing; sequencing was by immunoSEQ multiplex PCR. This table holds approximately 87,000 clones, more than 85% found once. The sequenced sample consisted of blood. These receptors were collected from a woman in her forties or fifties in good health. Each CDR3 is given with its conserved first and last residue. Fields, in order: clone size, D gene, J gene, V gene, CDR3 protein, CDR3 DNA. The D gene is left open where the match is weak. Where a row states a size, it is once, few, many or the class of an expanded clone; other rows omit it.

-,-,TRBJ2-5,TRBV18,CASSPSVQETQYF,TGTGCCAGCTCACCTTCCGTCCAAGAGACCCAGTACTTC
-,-,TRBJ1-3,TRBV18,CASSLLTDSGNTIYF,TGTGCCAGCTCACTATTAACAGACTCTGGAAACACCATATATTTT
-,-,TRBJ2-3,TRBV5-1,CASSPRRGADTQYF,TGCGCCAGCAGCCCGCGAAGGGGGGCAGATACGCAGTATTTT
once,-,TRBJ2-2,TRBV7-9,CASSLRWDDGELFF,TGTGCCAGCAGCTTACGATGGGACGACGGGGAGCTGTTTTTT
-,-,TRBJ1-2,TRBV7-9,CASSESRARRDYGYTF,TGTGCCAGCAGCGAATCCCGGGCCCGAAGGGACTATGGCTACACCTTC
-,TRBD1,TRBJ1-1,TRBV27,CASSSGTGSWEVHTEAFF,TGTGCCAGCAGTTCCGGGACAGGGAGTTGGGAGGTGCACACTGAAGCTTTCTTT
many,-,TRBJ1-1,TRBV9,CASSPRGRAEAFF,TGTGCCAGCAGCCCAAGGGGTCGGGCTGAAGCTTTCTTT
-,-,TRBJ1-5,TRBV2,CASSLTNQPQHF,TGTGCCAGCAGTCTTACCAATCAGCCCCAGCATTTT
few,-,TRBJ1-1,TRBV3-1/TRBV3-2,CASSRSENTEAFF,TGTGCCAGCAGCCGATCTGAAAACACTGAAGCTTTCTTT
-,-,TRBJ2-3,TRBV6-5,CASRRGSTDTQYF,TGTGCCAGCAGACGGGGCTCCACAGATACGCAGTATTTT
-,TRBD2,TRBJ2-3,TRBV7-6,CASSELAGGPWTQYF,TGTGCCAGCAGCGAGCTAGCGGGGGGGCCTTGGACGCAGTATTTT
few,-,TRBJ2-1,TRBV7-9,CASSARRVNEQFF,TGTGCCAGCAGCGCACGACGGGTCAATGAGCAGTTCTTC
-,-,TRBJ2-7,TRBV6-5,CASSYSMLRDQDEQYF,TGTGCCAGCAGTTACTCGATGTTGCGGGACCAGGATGAGCAGTACTTC
-,TRBD1,TRBJ1-5,TRBV28,CASTKSGQGNQPQHF,TGTGCCAGCACCAAGTCAGGACAGGGGAATCAGCCCCAGCATTTT
few,-,TRBJ1-1,TRBV4-1,CASSQAQIAPNTEAFF,TGCGCCAGCAGCCAAGCCCAAATTGCGCCGAACACTGAAGCTTTCTTT
-,-,TRBJ2-5,TRBV11-3,CASSSPGGSQGTQYF,TGTGCCAGCAGCTCACCAGGGGGGTCCCAAGGGACCCAGTACTTC
-,-,TRBJ2-7,TRBV2,CASSDRGVISYEQYF,TGTGCCAGCAGTGATCGAGGGGTGATCTCCTACGAGCAGTACTTC
-,-,TRBJ2-7,TRBV29-1,CSVGKPSYEQYF,TGCAGCGTTGGTAAACCGTCCTACGAGCAGTACTTC
once,TRBD1,TRBJ1-2,TRBV9,CASSARTGPNYGYTF,TGTGCCAGCAGCGCGCGGACAGGGCCTAACTATGGCTACACCTTC
-,-,TRBJ2-5,TRBV3-1/TRBV3-2,CASSQDGTGETQYF,TGTGCCAGCAGCCAAGATGGTACGGGAGAGACCCAGTACTTC
-,-,TRBJ2-7,TRBV6-5,CASSYGEGAYEQYF,TGTGCCAGCAGTTATGGGGAGGGGGCCTACGAGCAGTACTTC
-,-,TRBJ1-2,TRBV7-2,CASSLAYRDGYTF,TGTGCCAGCAGCTTAGCGTACAGAGATGGCTACACCTTC
-,-,TRBJ2-1,TRBV5-1,CASSLPTPNEQFF,TGCGCCAGCAGCTTGCCCACTCCGAATGAGCAGTTCTTC
-,-,TRBJ1-6,TRBV6-6,CASRPGDTTSPLHF,TGTGCCAGCCGCCCCGGGGACACAACTTCACCCCTCCACTTT
-,-,TRBJ1-1,TRBV9,CASSVAPENTEAFF,TGTGCCAGCAGCGTAGCTCCCGAGAACACTGAAGCTTTCTTT
-,TRBD2,TRBJ2-5,TRBV15,CATSSFDPSGGEETQYF,TGTGCCACCAGCAGCTTCGACCCTAGCGGGGGGGAAGAGACCCAGTACTTC
-,-,TRBJ1-2,TRBV7-3,CASSLGSTTGLTF,TGTGCCAGCAGCTTAGGGTCAACGACGGGGCTCACCTTC